This paragraph reports one T cell receptor (beta chain). Its target is not known. The data derive from a study of cytotoxic CD8 clonotypes in ibrutinib-treated CLL. The repertoire was sequenced with immunoSEQ multiplex PCR; TCRdb's copy has only in-frame clones and lacks some. The repertoire holds 150,000 or so clones, with 80% as singletons. Findings of the study overall: Clonality increased at ibrutinib response, then returned toward baseline at progression.

The CDR3 totals 15 residues. Trimming removed 6 bases at V and 0 bases at J, with 11 bases between. Germline-derived CDR1 and CDR2 are MRHNA and SNTAGT. The J gene is TRBJ2-2, the V gene TRBV6-4; D possibly corresponds to TRBD1 (6 bases). The sample was PBMCs, taken after 36 months of ibrutinib treatment. This sequence originates from a human donor with chronic lymphocytic leukemia. The CDR3 is CASSPTGTNTGELFF. CDR3 DNA: TGTGCCAGCAGCCCCACAGGGACGAACACCGGGGAGCTGTTTTTT.